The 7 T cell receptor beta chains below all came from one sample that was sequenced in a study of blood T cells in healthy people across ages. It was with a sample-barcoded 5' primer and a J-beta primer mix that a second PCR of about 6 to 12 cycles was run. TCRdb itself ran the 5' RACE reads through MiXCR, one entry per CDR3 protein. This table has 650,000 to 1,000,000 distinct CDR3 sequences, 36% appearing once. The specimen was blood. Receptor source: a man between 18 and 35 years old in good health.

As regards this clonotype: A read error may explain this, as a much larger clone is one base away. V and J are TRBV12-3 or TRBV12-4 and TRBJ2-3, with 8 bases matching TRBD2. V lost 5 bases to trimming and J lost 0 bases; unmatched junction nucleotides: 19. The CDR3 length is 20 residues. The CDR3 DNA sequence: TGTGCCAGCAGTCCGCTCTTACTAGCGGAGGGACCCCATAGCACAGATACGCAGTATTTT. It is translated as CASSPLLLAEGPHSTDTQYF.

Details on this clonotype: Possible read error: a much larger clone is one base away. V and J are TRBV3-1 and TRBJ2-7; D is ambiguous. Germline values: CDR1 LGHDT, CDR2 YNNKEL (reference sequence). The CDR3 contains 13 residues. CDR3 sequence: CANSEGISYEQYF. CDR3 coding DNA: TGTGCCAACAGCGAAGGCATCTCCTACGAGCAGTACTTC.

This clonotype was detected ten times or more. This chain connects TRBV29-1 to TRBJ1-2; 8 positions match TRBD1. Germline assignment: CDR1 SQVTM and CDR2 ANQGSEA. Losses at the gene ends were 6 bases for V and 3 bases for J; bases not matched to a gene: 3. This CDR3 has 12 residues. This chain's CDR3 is CSVPTGDYGYTF. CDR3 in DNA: TGCAGCGTACCGACAGGGGACTATGGCTACACCTTC.

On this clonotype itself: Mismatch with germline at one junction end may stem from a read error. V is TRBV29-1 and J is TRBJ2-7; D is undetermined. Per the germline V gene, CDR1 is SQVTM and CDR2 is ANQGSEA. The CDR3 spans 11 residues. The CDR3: CSVELTYEQNF. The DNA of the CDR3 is TGCAGCGTTGAATTAACTTACGAGCAGAACTTC.

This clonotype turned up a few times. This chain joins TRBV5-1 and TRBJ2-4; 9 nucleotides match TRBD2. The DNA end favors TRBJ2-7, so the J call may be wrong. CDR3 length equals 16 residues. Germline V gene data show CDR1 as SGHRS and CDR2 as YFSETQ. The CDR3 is CASSLAPSGAGGEQYF. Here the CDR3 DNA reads TGCGCCAGCAGCTTGGCCCCTAGCGGGGCAGGGGGCGAGCAGTACTTC.

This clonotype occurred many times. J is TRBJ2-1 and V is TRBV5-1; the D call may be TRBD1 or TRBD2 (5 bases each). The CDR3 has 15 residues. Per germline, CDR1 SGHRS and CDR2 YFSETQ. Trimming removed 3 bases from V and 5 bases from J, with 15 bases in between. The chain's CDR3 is CASSWGGGRDNEQFF. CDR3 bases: TGCGCCAGCAGCTGGGGTGGGGGAAGGGACAATGAGCAGTTCTTC.

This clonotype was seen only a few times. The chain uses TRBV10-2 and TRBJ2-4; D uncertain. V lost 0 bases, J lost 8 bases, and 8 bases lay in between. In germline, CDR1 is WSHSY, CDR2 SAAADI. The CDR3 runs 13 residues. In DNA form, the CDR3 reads TGCGCCAGCAGTGAGTCGGCCCCGGACATTCAGTACTTC. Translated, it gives CASSESAPDIQYF.